The 27 T cell receptor beta chains listed next were all sequenced from one sample in a study of blood T cell repertoires in COVID-19 (dated by TCRdb to 2020 to 2022). Library preparation used the immunoSEQ multiplex PCR assay. TCRdb obtained this table from immuneACCESS and retained in-frame rearrangements with V and J assigned. These tables miss some clones; where compared with another copy, unresolved V genes account for less than half of the shortfall, and the remainder is unexplained. The sample has 140,000 to 150,000 clones on record, roughly 76% of them singletons. 8% to 9% of the sample rests with the top ten. Sequenced input: peripheral blood. Receptors were obtained from a human donor with acute or convalescent COVID-19. The donor label of this sample is uncertain.

On this clone itself: The same CDR3 arises from other DNA sequences in this sample as well. This sequence joins TRBV27 and TRBJ1-2; TRBD1 agrees at 9 bases. This CDR3 is 15 amino acids long. The ends lost 5 bases at V and 0 bases at J; junction bases unmatched: 4. From germline, CDR1 is MNHEY and CDR2 SMNVEV (reference sequence). The CDR3 sequence is CASSPGTGSNYGYTF. For the CDR3, the DNA is TGTGCCAGCAGTCCAGGGACAGGGTCTAACTATGGCTACACCTTC.

V is TRBV7-9 and J is TRBJ1-2, with 9 nucleotides matching TRBD1. The CDR3 is made up of 16 amino acids. Germline V lookup: CDR1 SEHNR, CDR2 FQNEAQ (reference sequence). After removal of 0 bases from V and 8 bases from J, the junction contained 10 bases not matched to a gene. The CDR3 DNA is TGTGCCAGCAGCTTAGCGGGGGGACAGGGTAGAGGAGGCTACACCTTC. Translating it yields CASSLAGGQGRGGYTF. The whole variable domain, filled in from reference TRBV7-9 and TRBJ1-2, reads DTGVSQNPRHKITKRGQNVTFRCDPISEHNRLYWYRQTLGQGPEFLTYFQNEAQLEKSRLLSDRFSAERPKGSFSTLEIQRTEQGDSAMYLCASSLAGGQGRGGYTFGSGTRLTVV.

The genes are TRBV10-3 and TRBJ2-3; the match to TRBD2 covers 9 bases. The germline CDR1 and CDR2 sequences are ENHRY and SYGVKD. V lost 10 bases and J lost 2; bases outside the gene matches: 13. The CDR3 has 16 residues. CDR3 in amino acids: CATAPIAGALTDTQYF. The CDR3 DNA is TGTGCCACGGCCCCTATAGCGGGGGCCCTCACAGATACGCAGTATTTT.

V gene TRBV11-3 combines with J gene TRBJ1-5; D is possibly TRBD1 (6 bases). The germline CDR1 and CDR2 sequences are SGHNT and YENEEA. CDR3 size: 13 residues. V was clipped by 3 bases and J by 7 bases, with 10 bases between them. The CDR3 protein is CASSLRGPQPQHF. The CDR3, as DNA: TGTGCCAGCAGCTTGCGGGGGCCACAGCCCCAGCATTTT. Variable domain in full (rest from reference TRBV11-3 and TRBJ1-5): EAGVVQSPRYKIIEKKQPVAFWCNPISGHNTLYWYLQNLGQGPELLIRYENEEAVDDSQLPKDRFSAERLKGVDSTLKIQPAELGDSAVYLCASSLRGPQPQHFGDGTRLSIL.

The rearrangement joins TRBV19 to TRBJ1-1; 9 nucleotides align to TRBD1. Germline trimming cut 7 bases from V and 5 bases from J; bases unmatched to any gene: 5. The V gene's germline CDR1 is LNHDA and CDR2 SQIVND (reference sequence). CDR3 size: 13 residues. The CDR3 DNA is TGTGCCAGTATTCCGACAGGGGGGACTGAAGCTTTCTTT. Protein product: CASIPTGGTEAFF.

The chain couples TRBV24-1 to TRBJ1-5; the D is unclear. The germline V and J ends were trimmed by 3 bases and 2 bases, with 7 bases remaining between them. The CDR3 consists of 14 residues. Per germline, CDR1 KGHDR and CDR2 SFDVKD. The CDR3 reads CATSDEAGNQPQHF. CDR3 nucleotides: TGTGCCACCAGTGATGAGGCAGGCAATCAGCCCCAGCATTTT.

CDR3 DNA: TGTGCCAGCTCACCACTGGGCCACACAGCAACTAATGAAAAACTGTTTTTT. It translates to CASSPLGHTATNEKLFF. The chain couples TRBV18 to TRBJ1-4; the D is unclear. The CDR3 totals 17 residues. Trimming removed 1 base from V and 0 bases from J, with 12 bases in between. Germline V gives CDR1 KGHSH, CDR2 LQKENI. Full variable domain (rest looked up from reference TRBV18 and TRBJ1-4): NAGVMQNPRHLVRRRGQEARLRCSPMKGHSHVYWYRQLPEEGLKFMVYLQKENIIDESGMPKERFSAEFPKEGPSILRIQQVVRGDSAAYFCASSPLGHTATNEKLFFGSGTQLSVL.

The rearrangement uses TRBV3-1 (or the pseudogene TRBV3-2) and TRBJ1-3; no definite D call. CDR1 LGHDT and CDR2 YNNKEL come from the germline V gene (reference sequence). The CDR3 covers 15 residues. Between the trimmed V and J ends, which lost 4 bases and 0 bases, there was a span of 10 bases. CDR3 loop: CASSPFPVSGNTIYF. The CDR3 bases are TGTGCCAGCAGCCCCTTTCCAGTCTCTGGAAACACCATATATTTT.

V and J are TRBV13 and TRBJ2-3; 8 positions agree with TRBD1. The germline V gene encodes CDR1 PRHDT and CDR2 FYEKMQ (reference sequence). After removal of 3 bases from V and 3 bases from J, the junction contained 5 bases not matched to a gene. This CDR3 contains 15 residues. In nucleotides, the CDR3 is TGTGCCAGCAGCTTTCTGACAGGGGTAACAGATACGCAGTATTTT. Translation gives CASSFLTGVTDTQYF.

Remarks on this clone: An end of the junction differs from the germline gene, which may be a read error. V is TRBV15 and J is TRBJ1-2; 8 bases line up with TRBD1. The germline CDR1 and CDR2 sequences are LNHNV and YYDKDF (reference sequence). The CDR3 runs to 14 residues. The CDR3 spells CATSRGLGTGPYPF. In nucleotides, the CDR3 is TGTGCCACCAGCAGAGGCCTCGGGACAGGTCCATACCCCTTC.

There are a few counts of this clone. CDR3: CASSVEAVSSYNSPLHF. The CDR3 DNA sequence: TGTGCCAGCAGCGTAGAAGCGGTTAGCTCCTATAATTCACCCCTCCACTTT. This chain links TRBV9 with TRBJ1-6; D uncertain. Germline CDR1 is SGDLS and CDR2 is YYNGEE. V was clipped by 0 bases and J by 0 bases, with 10 bases between them. This CDR3 spans 17 amino acids. Supplemented by reference TRBV9 and TRBJ1-6, the full variable domain reads DSGVTQTPKHLITATGQRVTLRCSPRSGDLSVYWYQQSLDQGLQFLIQYYNGEERAKGNILERFSAQQFPDLHSELNLSSLELGDSALYFCASSVEAVSSYNSPLHFGNGTRLTVT.

This sequence joins TRBV7-8 and TRBJ2-2; 7 bases align to TRBD1. Trimming at V came to 7 bases and at J to 2 bases, leaving 10 bases not matched to a gene. Germline CDR1 SGHVS, CDR2 FQNEAQ. The CDR3 contains 16 residues. DNA of the CDR3: TGTGCCAGCACCCTTACCGGGACAGCCAACACCGGGGAGCTGTTTTTT. It translates to CASTLTGTANTGELFF.

The chain employs TRBV19 and TRBJ1-6, with 7 positions matching TRBD1. Unmatched junction bases numbered 2, after V lost 9 bases and J lost 0 bases. CDR1 and CDR2 from the germline V gene are LNHDA and SQIVND (reference sequence). This CDR3 spans 14 amino acids. The CDR3, as DNA: TGTGCCAGCCGGGACAGCTCCTATAATTCACCCCTCCACTTT. Its protein product is CASRDSSYNSPLHF.

This rearrangement joins TRBV5-5 to TRBJ1-2; TRBD1 is a possible D gene (6 bases). This CDR3 contains 14 residues. Trimming pared 0 bases from V and 4 bases from J, leaving 10 bases between. Per germline, CDR1 SGHKS and CDR2 YYEKEE (reference sequence). The CDR3 loop is CASSLDRDTYGYTF. DNA for the CDR3: TGTGCCAGCAGCTTGGACCGGGACACCTATGGCTACACCTTC.

The chain joins TRBV5-5 to TRBJ2-7; a weak D match, TRBD1 (6 bases). Trimming shortened V by 0 bases and J by 3 bases, and 13 bases separated the two germline ends. The germline CDR1 and CDR2 sequences are SGHKS and YYEKEE (reference sequence). The length of the CDR3 is 15 residues. CDR3 loop: CASSLAQGQVYEQYF. DNA of the CDR3: TGTGCCAGCAGCTTGGCCCAGGGGCAGGTCTACGAGCAGTACTTC.

The rearrangement joins TRBV30 to TRBJ2-7; 8 bases align to TRBD1. J lost 2 bases, V lost 4 bases, and 4 bases had no gene match. This CDR3 spans 13 amino acids. Per the germline V gene, CDR1 is GTSNPN and CDR2 is SVGIG (reference sequence). The CDR3 region is CAWTRTGPYEQYF. The DNA of the CDR3 is TGTGCCTGGACCCGGACAGGGCCCTACGAGCAGTACTTC. Full variable domain (rest looked up from reference TRBV30 and TRBJ2-7): SQTIHQWPATLVQPVGSPLSLECTVEGTSNPNLYWYRQAAGRGLQLLFYSVGIGQISSEVPQNLSASRPQDRQFILSSKKLLLSDSGFYLCAWTRTGPYEQYFGPGTRLTVT.

The chain combines TRBV6-5 with TRBJ1-1; 7 bases line up with TRBD1. Germline CDR1 is MNHEY and CDR2 is SVGAGI. The V segment lost 8 bases and the J segment 5 bases; nucleotides outside the gene matches: 8. The CDR3 covers 13 residues. The chain's CDR3 is CASSRTGVTEAFF. The CDR3 DNA follows: TGTGCCAGCTCCCGGACAGGAGTTACTGAAGCTTTCTTT.

The V gene is TRBV11-2, the J gene TRBJ2-5, with 7 bases lining up with TRBD2. Germline values: CDR1 SGHAT, CDR2 FQNNGV. CDR3 length equals 17 residues. V gave up 5 bases and J gave up 3 bases; unmatched junction bases: 15. The CDR3 DNA follows: TGTGCCAGCAGCCCTGGGGGTGGACTAGTGGGCAAAGAGACCCAGTACTTC. Residues: CASSPGGGLVGKETQYF.

This chain uses TRBV5-4 with TRBJ2-3; TRBD2 matches 7 bases. Germline V lookup: CDR1 SGHNT, CDR2 YYREEE (reference sequence). CDR3 length equals 14 residues. V gave up 5 bases and J gave up 1 base; unmatched junction bases: 4. The CDR3 is CASRGGDRTDTQYF. In nucleotides, the CDR3 is TGTGCCAGCAGGGGGGGGGATCGCACAGATACGCAGTATTTT.

The chain uses TRBV9 and TRBJ2-3; D gene unclear. Germline V lookup: CDR1 SGDLS, CDR2 YYNGEE. V was trimmed by 3 bases and J by 1 base, leaving 6 bases between them. This CDR3 contains 13 residues. CDR3 coding DNA: TGTGCCAGCAGCGGGGCAGGCACAGATACGCAGTATTTT. Amino acid sequence: CASSGAGTDTQYF.

The J gene is TRBJ2-7, the V gene TRBV9, with D possibly matching TRBD1 (6 bases). V was shortened by 1 base and J by 6 bases, with 14 bases between the two germline ends. From germline, CDR1 is SGDLS and CDR2 YYNGEE. The CDR3 loop spans 14 amino acids. The CDR3 DNA sequence: TGTGCCAGCAGCGTAAAAGAACAGGGTGCCGAGCAGTACGTC. As protein: CASSVKEQGAEQYV.

This chain joins TRBV4-1 and TRBJ2-2; D call uncertain. Germline V gives CDR1 MGHRA, CDR2 YSYEKL. The CDR3 loop spans 12 amino acids. The V end lost 6 bases, the J end lost 4 bases, and 6 bases lay between the germline ends. CDR3 loop: CASRAGTGELFF. In DNA form, the CDR3 reads TGCGCCAGCAGAGCCGGCACCGGGGAGCTGTTTTTT.

Comments on this clone: The same CDR3 can be traced to other DNA sequences in this sample. The chain uses TRBV19 and TRBJ1-6; the match to TRBD1 covers 8 bases. With 4 bases clipped from V and 10 bases from J, the junction kept 9 bases outside the gene matches. This CDR3 is built from 15 residues. Germline V gene lookup returns CDR1 LNHDA and CDR2 SQIVND (reference sequence). CDR3 bases: TGTGCCAGTAGTACCCAGACAGGGGATGGCTCACCCCTCCACTTT. Translating it yields CASSTQTGDGSPLHF.

The chain has TRBV11-2 and TRBJ2-5; 8 bases align to TRBD1. This CDR3 has 14 amino acids. CDR1 and CDR2 from the germline V gene are SGHAT and FQNNGV. Unmatched junction bases numbered 5, after V lost 2 bases and J lost 6 bases. CDR3 protein: CASSLSGGGKTQYF. The CDR3 region has the DNA TGTGCCAGCAGCTTATCAGGGGGCGGGAAGACCCAGTACTTC.

The rearrangement uses TRBV11-2 and TRBJ1-1; D unresolved. Germline values: CDR1 SGHAT, CDR2 FQNNGV. V was cut by 1 base and J by 4 bases, with 13 bases left in between. This CDR3 region has 15 residues. Here the CDR3 reads CASSLGIQVITEAFF. The DNA for the CDR3 is TGTGCCAGCAGCTTAGGTATCCAGGTGATCACTGAAGCTTTCTTT.

The sample holds a few counts of this clone. This rearrangement joins TRBV12-3 or TRBV12-4 to TRBJ1-2; D is possibly TRBD1 (5 bases). The CDR3 spans 13 residues. Trimming shortened V by 6 bases and J by 7 bases, and 15 bases separated the two germline ends. Here the CDR3 reads CASRVGTSGGYTF. The CDR3 DNA is TGTGCCAGCAGAGTAGGGACTTCGGGTGGCTACACCTTC.

The chain couples TRBV24-1 to TRBJ2-6; D unresolved. Trimming took off 5 bases at V and 0 bases at J, with 7 bases between the two ends. This CDR3 region has 15 residues. Germline assignment: CDR1 KGHDR and CDR2 SFDVKD. CDR3 sequence (DNA): TGTGCCACCAGTGCCCAGGACTCTGGGGCCAACGTCCTGACTTTC. It is translated as CATSAQDSGANVLTF.